The 30 T cell receptor beta chains presented below share a single source sample, sequenced in a study of blood T cell repertoires in COVID-19. Sequencing was performed with immunoSEQ multiplex PCR; in TCRdb, only in-frame clones are kept and a portion is missing. The sample includes a few hundred thousand clones, around 84% of them seen just once. The material sequenced was peripheral blood. All receptors derive from a woman younger than 30 with acute or convalescent COVID-19.

The chain carries TRBV2 and TRBJ2-7, with 10 bases identical to TRBD1. Unmatched junction bases numbered 9, after V lost 11 bases and J lost 5 bases. This CDR3 spans 13 amino acids. Germline lookup yields CDR1 SNHLY and CDR2 FYNNEI. The CDR3: CAGRDRGTDEQYF. The CDR3 nucleotides are TGTGCCGGAAGGGACAGGGGAACCGACGAGCAGTACTTC.

V is TRBV12-2 and J is TRBJ1-6; the tabulated D call, TRBD1, remains unverified against the DNA. TRBV12-2 is classified as a pseudogene. The CDR3 has 19 amino acids. CDR3: CASRLAAPPRHPLGSPLHF. For the CDR3, the DNA is TGTGCAAGTCGCTTAGCAGCCCCCCCCAGACACCCCCTCGGTTCACCCCTCCACTTT.

The rearrangement links TRBV6-1 to TRBJ1-5; the match to TRBD1 covers 7 bases. CDR3 length: 13 residues. Germline CDR1 MNHNS, CDR2 SASEGT. Trimming at V came to 3 bases and at J to 7 bases, leaving 3 bases not matched to a gene. CDR3 residues: CASSEVRGQPQHF. The CDR3 DNA follows: TGTGCCAGCAGTGAGGTCAGGGGGCAGCCCCAGCATTTT.

Written as DNA, the CDR3 is TGTGCCAGCAGCTTGCGCGGGTCTGCCCTCCACTTT. Its translation is CASSLRGSALHF. This chain joins TRBV11-2 and TRBJ1-6; the D is unclear. V lost 3 bases and J 14 bases, leaving 11 bases between the germline ends. Germline CDR1 reads SGHAT; CDR2 reads FQNNGV. This CDR3 has 12 amino acids.

V gene TRBV30 combines with J gene TRBJ1-5; D is unclear. CDR1 GTSNPN and CDR2 SVGIG come from the germline V gene (reference sequence). Trimming left V 5 bases short and J 0 bases short, with 14 bases between. The CDR3 is made up of 15 amino acids. The CDR3 is CAWGGPGYSNQPQHF. In DNA form, the CDR3 reads TGTGCCTGGGGTGGGCCAGGCTATAGCAATCAGCCCCAGCATTTT.

This sequence joins TRBV5-5 and TRBJ1-1; D is ambiguous. CDR1 SGHKS and CDR2 YYEKEE come from the germline V gene (reference sequence). V gave up 4 bases and J gave up 1 base, with 14 bases separating them. The CDR3 totals 15 residues. Here the CDR3 reads CASSAGWSGNTEAFF. Here the CDR3 DNA reads TGTGCCAGCAGCGCAGGATGGAGCGGGAACACTGAAGCTTTCTTT.

V usage is TRBV9 and J usage is TRBJ2-1; D might be TRBD2 (7 bases). The CDR3 spans 17 residues. V was clipped by 0 bases and J by 7 bases, with 20 bases between them. Germline V gene data show CDR1 as SGDLS and CDR2 as YYNGEE. The CDR3 sequence: CASSVDSRGGPPNEQFF. CDR3 bases: TGTGCCAGCAGCGTAGATTCGAGGGGGGGGCCGCCGAATGAGCAGTTCTTC.

This clone was counted between two and nine times. This rearrangement joins TRBV7-2 to TRBJ1-6, with a possible D match to TRBD1 (5 bases). CDR1 SGHTA and CDR2 FQGNSA come from the germline V gene. This CDR3 is 16 amino acids long. V was shortened by 5 bases and J by 1 base, with 12 bases between the two germline ends. The CDR3 DNA sequence: TGTGCCAGCAGCCCCGGGGGTCATTCCTATAATTCACCCCTCCACTTT. This encodes CASSPGGHSYNSPLHF.

This chain connects TRBV10-3 to TRBJ1-2, with D maybe TRBD1 (5 bases). The germline V and J ends were trimmed by 6 bases and 5 bases, with 13 bases remaining between them. This CDR3 region has 13 residues. The V gene's germline CDR1 is ENHRY and CDR2 SYGVKD. CDR3 region: CAISAGTEYGYTF. Written as DNA, the CDR3 is TGTGCCATCAGCGCGGGGACGGAATATGGCTACACCTTC.

The chain carries TRBV9 and TRBJ2-1; D ambiguous. The V gene's germline CDR1 is SGDLS and CDR2 YYNGEE. Trimming left V 0 bases short and J 0 bases short, with 7 bases between. CDR3 size: 15 residues. For the CDR3, the DNA is TGTGCCAGCAGCGTAGACGGGTACTCCTACAATGAGCAGTTCTTC. This codes for CASSVDGYSYNEQFF.

This sequence joins TRBV2 and TRBJ1-6; possible D gene TRBD1, 5 bases. This CDR3 spans 14 amino acids. V was pared by 2 bases and J by 7 bases, with 9 bases between. Per germline, CDR1 SNHLY and CDR2 FYNNEI. In nucleotides, the CDR3 is TGTGCCAGCAGTGAACTACAGGACAATTCACCCCTCCACTTT. Protein product: CASSELQDNSPLHF.

This rearrangement joins TRBV13 to TRBJ2-7; TRBD1 matches at 8 bases. Unmatched junction bases numbered 17, after V lost 5 bases and J lost 2 bases. The CDR3 has 18 amino acids. CDR1 and CDR2 (germline): PRHDT, FYEKMQ (reference sequence). CDR3 loop: CASSPGQGAIVEPYEQYF. CDR3 DNA: TGTGCCAGCAGCCCCGGCCAGGGGGCTATAGTGGAACCCTACGAGCAGTACTTC.

This sequence joins TRBV7-2 and TRBJ2-5; 8 bases agree with TRBD2. With 3 bases clipped from V and 6 bases from J, the junction kept 6 bases outside the gene matches. Germline V CDR1 and CDR2: SGHTA, FQGNSA. The CDR3 extends over 14 amino acids. The DNA for the CDR3 is TGTGCCAGCAGCTTGTCGGGAGGGAGAAAGACCCAGTACTTC. It specifies CASSLSGGRKTQYF.

This clone occurred a few times. J is TRBJ1-4 and V is TRBV3-1 (or the pseudogene TRBV3-2), with D maybe TRBD1 (5 bases). The V end lost 8 bases, the J end lost 6 bases, and 16 bases lay between the germline ends. CDR3 length equals 14 residues. The germline gives CDR1 LGHDT, CDR2 YNNKEL (reference sequence). The CDR3 coding sequence is TGTGCCAGCGGACGAAGGGGTTCCGATGAAAAACTGTTTTTT. Its protein is CASGRRGSDEKLFF.

The CDR3 loop is CASSQQGDEQFF. CDR3 coding DNA: TGTGCCAGCAGCCAACAGGGAGATGAGCAGTTCTTC. J is TRBJ2-1 and V is TRBV7-9; maybe TRBD1 (6 bases). Germline V gene lookup returns CDR1 SEHNR and CDR2 FQNEAQ (reference sequence). Trimming shortened V by 5 bases and J by 8 bases, and 10 bases separated the two germline ends. This CDR3 has 12 amino acids.

The rearrangement joins TRBV5-4 to TRBJ1-1; perhaps TRBD1 as D (5 bases). The germline gives CDR1 SGHNT, CDR2 YYREEE (reference sequence). The germline V and J ends were trimmed by 4 bases and 6 bases, with 19 bases remaining between them. This CDR3 is built from 15 residues. The CDR3: CASSLSTDIPSEAFF. CDR3 coding DNA: TGTGCCAGCAGCCTATCGACAGATATACCGTCTGAAGCTTTCTTT.

A few counts support this clone. The CDR3 nucleotides read TGTGCCAGCAGACCTGAGGGGGCTGGAAAACTGTTTTTT. The encoded protein is CASRPEGAGKLFF. V and J are TRBV6-2 or TRBV6-3 and TRBJ1-4, with TRBD1 identical over 7 bases. Germline V lookup: CDR1 MNHEY, CDR2 SVGEGT. J gave up 10 bases and V 6 bases, and 8 bases lay outside the gene matches. The CDR3 totals 13 residues.

This chain joins TRBV30 and TRBJ2-5, with TRBD2 matching over 12 bases. The CDR3 spans 13 residues. Germline values: CDR1 GTSNPN, CDR2 SVGIG (reference sequence). V was clipped by 6 bases and J by 6 bases; unmatched bases: 5. The CDR3 sequence: CACQTSGGQTQYF. The CDR3 DNA follows: TGTGCCTGCCAGACTAGCGGGGGTCAGACCCAGTACTTC.

This chain connects TRBV2 to TRBJ2-7, with D perhaps matching TRBD1 (6 bases). V was trimmed by 8 bases and J by 4 bases, leaving 12 bases between them. Per germline, CDR1 SNHLY and CDR2 FYNNEI. The CDR3 has 12 amino acids. The CDR3 loop reads CASSGQPYEQYF. The DNA for the CDR3 is TGTGCCAGCTCAGGACAGCCATACGAGCAGTACTTC. The full variable domain, in which reference TRBV2 and TRBJ2-7 provide the parts outside the CDR3, is EPEVTQTPSHQVTQMGQEVILRCVPISNHLYFYWYRQILGQKVEFLVSFYNNEISEKSEIFDDQFSVERPDGSNFTLKIRSTKLEDSAMYFCASSGQPYEQYFGPGTRLTVT.

The genes are TRBV5-6 and TRBJ2-5; 8 bases map to TRBD2. Germline V gene lookup returns CDR1 SGHDT and CDR2 YYEEEE. The CDR3 is 14 residues long. V dropped 2 bases and J dropped 3; count of bases not matched to a gene: 3. The CDR3 bases are TGTGCCAGCAGCTTACTAGCGGTGAAAGAGACCCAGTACTTC. Its translation is CASSLLAVKETQYF. The full variable domain, its missing parts supplied by reference TRBV5-6 and TRBJ2-5, is DAGVTQSPTHLIKTRGQQVTLRCSPKSGHDTVSWYQQALGQGPQFIFQYYEEEERQRGNFPDRFSGHQFPNYSSELNVNALLLGDSALYLCASSLLAVKETQYFGPGTRLLVL.

The CDR3 DNA follows: TGTGCCAGTAGTACACAGGTAGTTGGCTCCTACAATGAGCAGTTCTTC. This codes for CASSTQVVGSYNEQFF. The rearrangement uses TRBV19 and TRBJ2-1, with D perhaps TRBD1 (5 bases). Germline V gene sequence: CDR1 LNHDA, CDR2 SQIVND (reference sequence). V was trimmed by 4 bases and J by 0 bases, leaving 13 bases between them. The CDR3 is made up of 16 amino acids.

This clone came up once. The rearrangement links TRBV24-1 to TRBJ2-1; 9 bases line up with TRBD1. In germline, CDR1 is KGHDR, CDR2 SFDVKD. This CDR3 contains 17 residues. The ends lost 4 bases at V and 3 bases at J; junction bases unmatched: 9. CDR3 in amino acids: CATSDRRTGAYYNEQFF. The CDR3 nucleotides read TGTGCCACCAGTGACCGCCGGACAGGGGCCTACTACAATGAGCAGTTCTTC.

This chain joins TRBV2 and TRBJ1-5, with 8 bases lining up with TRBD1. The CDR3 is 15 residues long. Germline V gene sequence: CDR1 SNHLY, CDR2 FYNNEI. Trimming took 6 bases from V and 6 from J; bases not matched to a gene: 10. The CDR3 region is CASRGQVSTGQPQHF. CDR3 in DNA: TGTGCCAGCAGGGGACAGGTTTCGACGGGTCAGCCCCAGCATTTT.

This chain connects TRBV3-1 (or the pseudogene TRBV3-2) to TRBJ1-6, with no clear D. The CDR3 length is 12 residues. Germline V gene sequence: CDR1 LGHDT, CDR2 YNNKEL (reference sequence). V gave up 2 bases and J gave up 9 bases, with 5 bases separating them. CDR3 DNA sequence: TGTGCCAGCAGCCAAACGGGTTCACCCCTCCACTTT. This codes for CASSQTGSPLHF.

The chain uses TRBV2 and TRBJ2-3, with a possible D match to TRBD2 (6 bases). The V end was cut by 7 bases, the J end by 4 bases, with 15 bases between. The CDR3 has 14 amino acids. In germline, CDR1 is SNHLY, CDR2 FYNNEI. The CDR3 is CASTWRGPPDTQYF. In DNA, the CDR3 is TGTGCCAGCACGTGGCGGGGACCCCCAGATACGCAGTATTTT.

This chain uses TRBV7-2 with TRBJ1-1; 8 bases map to TRBD1. V dropped 4 bases and J dropped 11; count of bases not matched to a gene: 9. Germline values: CDR1 SGHTA, CDR2 FQGNSA. The CDR3 contains 13 residues. The CDR3 DNA follows: TGTGCCAGCAGCTCAGGACAGGGTAGGTTCGCTTTCTTT. As protein: CASSSGQGRFAFF.

V is TRBV13 and J is TRBJ2-6; no firm D call. In germline, CDR1 is PRHDT, CDR2 FYEKMQ (reference sequence). The ends were cut back, 5 bases at V and 0 bases at J, with 8 bases in the middle. The CDR3 length is 15 residues. The CDR3 is CASSIKSSGANVLTF. CDR3 coding DNA: TGTGCCAGCAGCATCAAGAGCTCTGGGGCCAACGTCCTGACTTTC. Combining the CDR3 with reference TRBV13 and TRBJ2-6 gives the whole variable domain AAGVIQSPRHLIKEKRETATLKCYPIPRHDTVYWYQQGPGQDPQFLISFYEKMQSDKGSIPDRFSAQQFSDYHSELNMSSLELGDSALYFCASSIKSSGANVLTFGAGSRLTVL.

This clone occurred once. The rearrangement joins TRBV28 to TRBJ2-5; TRBD2 matches 13 bases. The CDR3 has 15 amino acids. Germline V gene data show CDR1 as MDHEN and CDR2 as SYDVKM. The J segment lost 5 bases and the V segment lost 6 bases, leaving 6 bases of the junction unmatched. CDR3 in DNA: TGTGCCAGCAGCCCGGGACTAGCGGGACCGGAGACCCAGTACTTC. Amino acids: CASSPGLAGPETQYF.

This clone was picked up many times. The sample contains more than one DNA sequence encoding this CDR3. The V call is TRBV10-3, the J call TRBJ2-7, with TRBD1 identical over 9 bases. The CDR3 totals 14 residues. Germline-derived CDR1 and CDR2 are ENHRY and SYGVKD. Unmatched junction bases numbered 6, after V lost 5 bases and J lost 4 bases. In nucleotides, the CDR3 is TGTGCCATCAGTCCGGGACAGGGATTATACGAGCAGTACTTC. This encodes CAISPGQGLYEQYF.

This chain links TRBV18 with TRBJ2-5; the match to TRBD2 covers 7 bases. The CDR3 is 15 residues long. Germline CDR1 is KGHSH and CDR2 is LQKENI. V lost 2 bases to trimming and J lost 3 bases; unmatched junction nucleotides: 6. The CDR3 is CASSPGLGREETQYF. CDR3 in DNA: TGTGCCAGCTCACCAGGGCTGGGGAGGGAAGAGACCCAGTACTTC.